The 7 T cell receptor beta chains presented below share a single source sample, sequenced in a study of blood T cell repertoires in COVID-19. Only in-frame clones appear in the TCRdb table, and some are missing; sequencing was by immunoSEQ multiplex PCR. The sample contains 200,000 to 250,000 clones, about 90% of which appear only once. Input material: peripheral blood. These receptors were collected from a man younger than 30 with active or convalescent COVID-19.

The chain has TRBV19 and TRBJ2-3, with 8 bases aligning to TRBD1. This CDR3 spans 19 amino acids. CDR1 is LNHDA, CDR2 SQIVND, per germline (reference sequence). With 3 bases clipped from V and 3 bases from J, the junction kept 17 bases outside the gene matches. This chain's CDR3 is CASSIRTGQVLERTDTQYF. The CDR3 nucleotides read TGTGCCAGTAGTATCCGGACAGGGCAGGTATTAGAAAGGACAGATACGCAGTATTTT.

This sequence joins TRBV4-2 and TRBJ2-2; 7 bases align to TRBD1. The V segment lost 4 bases and the J segment 3 bases; nucleotides outside the gene matches: 11. The CDR3 has 17 amino acids. Germline V gene data show CDR1 as LGHNA and CDR2 as YNFKEQ. This chain's CDR3 is CASSPLPRTGDTGELFF. The CDR3 DNA sequence: TGTGCCAGCAGCCCCCTCCCGAGGACAGGAGACACCGGGGAGCTGTTTTTT.

The chain is built from TRBV9 and TRBJ2-5; 7 bases match TRBD2. The trim removed 4 bases at V and 5 bases at J, leaving 8 bases unmatched. From germline, CDR1 is SGDLS and CDR2 YYNGEE. CDR3 size: 14 residues. The CDR3 spells CASSPMGGRETQYF. CDR3 coding DNA: TGTGCCAGCAGCCCTATGGGAGGGAGGGAGACCCAGTACTTC.

This rearrangement joins TRBV9 to TRBJ1-3, with TRBD1 identical over 9 bases. The J segment lost 6 bases and the V segment lost 4 bases, leaving 8 bases of the junction unmatched. Germline CDR1 reads SGDLS; CDR2 reads YYNGEE. The CDR3 extends over 15 amino acids. CDR3 protein: CASSPYRTGVNTIYF. CDR3 in DNA: TGTGCCAGCAGCCCCTACAGGACAGGGGTAAACACCATATATTTT.

The chain has TRBV27 and TRBJ2-7; 16 nucleotides line up with TRBD2. The CDR3 contains 16 residues. J was trimmed by 5 bases and V by 5 bases; bases with no gene match: 6. CDR1 is MNHEY, CDR2 SMNVEV, per germline (reference sequence). CDR3 amino acids: CASSPLGTSGRDEQYF. The DNA of the CDR3 is TGTGCCAGCAGTCCACTCGGGACTAGCGGGAGGGACGAGCAGTACTTC.

The chain joins TRBV5-4 to TRBJ2-5; 7 bases map to TRBD1. Germline assignment: CDR1 SGHNT and CDR2 YYREEE (reference sequence). The CDR3 is 11 residues long. With V trimmed by 6 bases and J by 5 bases, 1 base remained unmatched. Here the CDR3 reads CASTRGETQYF. Here the CDR3 DNA reads TGTGCCAGCACCAGGGGGGAGACCCAGTACTTC.

In the case of this clone: Other nucleotide sequences from this sample produce the same CDR3. The chain recombines TRBV6-6 with TRBJ1-2; D is possibly TRBD1 (5 bases). The V end was cut by 0 bases, the J end by 3 bases, with 8 bases between. Germline CDR1 MNHNY, CDR2 SVGAGI (reference sequence). CDR3 size: 14 residues. The CDR3 sequence is CASSYSRGDYGYTF. Here the CDR3 DNA reads TGTGCCAGCAGTTACTCTCGGGGGGACTATGGCTACACCTTC.